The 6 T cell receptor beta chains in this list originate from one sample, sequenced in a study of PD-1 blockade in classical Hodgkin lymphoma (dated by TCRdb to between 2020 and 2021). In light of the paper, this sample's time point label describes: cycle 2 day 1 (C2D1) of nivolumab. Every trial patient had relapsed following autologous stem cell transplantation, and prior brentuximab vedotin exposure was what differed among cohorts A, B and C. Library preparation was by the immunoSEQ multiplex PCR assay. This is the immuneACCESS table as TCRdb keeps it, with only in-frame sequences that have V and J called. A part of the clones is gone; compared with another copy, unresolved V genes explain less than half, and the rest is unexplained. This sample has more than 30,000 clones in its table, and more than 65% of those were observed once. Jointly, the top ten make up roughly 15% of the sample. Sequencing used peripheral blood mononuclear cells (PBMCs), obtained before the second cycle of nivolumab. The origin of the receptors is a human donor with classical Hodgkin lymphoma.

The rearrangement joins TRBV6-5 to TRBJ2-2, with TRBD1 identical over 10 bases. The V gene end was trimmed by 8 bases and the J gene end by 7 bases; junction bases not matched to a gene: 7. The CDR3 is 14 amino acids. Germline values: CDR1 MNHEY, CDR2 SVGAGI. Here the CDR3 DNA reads TGTGCCAGCCACCGGACAGGGGGAAGCGGGGAGCTGTTTTTT. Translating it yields CASHRTGGSGELFF.

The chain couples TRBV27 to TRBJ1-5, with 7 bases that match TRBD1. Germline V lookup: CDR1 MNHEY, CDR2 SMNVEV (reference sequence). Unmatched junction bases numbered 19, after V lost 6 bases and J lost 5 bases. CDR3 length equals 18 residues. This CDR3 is CASSSSQGGGRGDQPQHF. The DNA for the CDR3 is TGTGCCAGCAGCTCGAGCCAGGGGGGGGGCAGAGGAGATCAGCCCCAGCATTTT.

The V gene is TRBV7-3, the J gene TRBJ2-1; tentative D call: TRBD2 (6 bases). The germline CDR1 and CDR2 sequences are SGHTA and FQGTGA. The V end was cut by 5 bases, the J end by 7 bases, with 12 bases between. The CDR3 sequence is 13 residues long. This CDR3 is CASSPRRGNEQFF. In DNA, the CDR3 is TGTGCCAGCAGCCCCCGTCGGGGGAATGAGCAGTTCTTC.

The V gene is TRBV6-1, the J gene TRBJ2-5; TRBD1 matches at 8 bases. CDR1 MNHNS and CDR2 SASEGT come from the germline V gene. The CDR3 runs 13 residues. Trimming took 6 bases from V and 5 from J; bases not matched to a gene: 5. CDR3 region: CASSRGRGETQYF. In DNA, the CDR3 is TGTGCCAGCAGCAGGGGGCGCGGGGAGACCCAGTACTTC.

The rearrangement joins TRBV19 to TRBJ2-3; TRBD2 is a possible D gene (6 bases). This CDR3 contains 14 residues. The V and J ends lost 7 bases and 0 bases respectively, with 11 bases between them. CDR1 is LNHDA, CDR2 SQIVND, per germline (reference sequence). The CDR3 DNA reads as TGTGCCAGTAAAGTTGGGGGGAGCACAGATACGCAGTATTTT. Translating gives CASKVGGSTDTQYF.

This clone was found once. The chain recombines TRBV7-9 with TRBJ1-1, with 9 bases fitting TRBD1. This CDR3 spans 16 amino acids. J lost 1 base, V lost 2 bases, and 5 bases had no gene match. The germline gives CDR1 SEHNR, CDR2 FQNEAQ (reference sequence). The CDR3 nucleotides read TGTGCCAGCAGCTTACCGAGACAGGGGGGGAACACTGAAGCTTTCTTT. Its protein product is CASSLPRQGGNTEAFF. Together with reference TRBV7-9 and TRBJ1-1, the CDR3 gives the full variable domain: DTGVSQNPRHKITKRGQNVTFRCDPISEHNRLYWYRQTLGQGPEFLTYFQNEAQLEKSRLLSDRFSAERPKGSFSTLEIQRTEQGDSAMYLCASSLPRQGGNTEAFFGQGTRLTVV.